The clone carrying this T cell receptor beta chain was found many times. Its target is not known. With V trimmed by 2 bases and J by 6 bases, 3 bases remained unmatched. CDR3 length: 14 residues. Germline CDR1 reads LGHDT; CDR2 reads YNNKEL (reference sequence). The data belong to a study of T cell repertoires in cytomegalovirus infection. TCRdb independently ran MiXCR on the reads; one entry per CDR3 protein. The sample carries roughly 81,000 distinct CDR3 sequences, 3% to 4.5% recorded once. General study results and limits: HLA-C-restricted CMV-specific TCR beta clonotypes were dominant in the ex vivo response.

The source is a human donor in good health (CMV status not recorded). Some clones in this sample may be carry-over from other donors' samples. This chain uses TRBV3-1 with TRBJ1-4; 7 positions match TRBD1. Sequenced: PBMCs. In nucleotides, the CDR3 is TGTGCCAGCAGCCAAAGGGACAGTTATGAAAAACTGTTTTTT. It is translated as CASSQRDSYEKLFF.